This section outlines one T cell receptor (beta chain) sequence together with its context. Its antigen is unknown. This sample stems from a study of T cell responses to AZD1222 COVID-19 vaccine. General study points: Among AZD1222 vaccinees, only 6 or 7 were seropositive at baseline. Recipients of two AZD1222 doses showed rising Spike-specific TCR breadth and depth.

The CDR3 extends over 15 amino acids. V dropped 1 base and J dropped 5 bases, with 11 bases sitting between them. The germline V gene encodes CDR1 SGHVS and CDR2 FNYEAQ. Assay: immunoSEQ multiplex PCR; the TCRdb copy retains only in-frame clones and omits some. The sample yields approximately 180,000 clones, about 89% seen once. The receptor's source is an adult in good health. The specimen was peripheral blood, collected on day 0 of AZD1222 vaccination. This chain links TRBV7-6 with TRBJ2-2; weak D call: TRBD1 (5 bases). CDR3 nucleotide sequence: TGTGCCAGCAGCTTAGAGGCTAGGGGAACCGGGGAGCTGTTTTTT. Translated, it gives CASSLEARGTGELFF.